This T cell receptor (beta chain) was documented in a study of blood T cell repertoires in COVID-19. Across the study: Samples of COVID-19 (acute and convalescent) were obtained from the United States, Italy and Spain. PBMCs, B-cell-depleted T cells, or T cells provided the cDNA or gDNA that made up the material.

How the authors handled the data: Amplification from reference gene primers served as the basis for estimated nucleated cell counts. Profiled with immunoSEQ multiplex PCR; TCRdb holds only in-frame clones, not every one. The DNA gave D and trimming, while V, J and clone size come from that table. Among about 370,000 clones, roughly 90% were seen once, and the ten largest hold approximately 3%. From germline, CDR1 is SGHRS and CDR2 YFSETQ. Unmatched junction bases numbered 8, after V lost 4 bases and J lost 4 bases. The CDR3 has 15 amino acids. The Seattle patients, enrolled during active infection, were followed longitudinally.

This chain uses TRBV5-1 with TRBJ1-1, with 9 positions matching TRBD1. This TCR derives from a woman aged 25 to 39 with COVID-19, enrolled during active disease. Sequencing was done on a sample of peripheral blood. In DNA form, the CDR3 reads TGCGCCAGCAGCATCGGGACAGGGCTCAGCACTGAAGCTTTCTTT. It yields the protein CASSIGTGLSTEAFF.